Below, one T cell receptor (beta chain) is given with its context. Its target is unknown. Primers included in the PCR were 60 Vbeta and 13 Jbeta primers. Profiling relied on immunoSEQ multiplex PCR, and the TCRdb table lists in-frame clones only, not all of them. Of 180,000 or so clones in the sample, around 80% were seen once. This entry is derived from a study of cytomegalovirus exposure and HLA in healthy donors. Findings of the study overall: Researchers reported in a later analysis that a missense DCLRE1C variant was tied to TCR beta V- and J-gene trimming. It was reported that the classifier diagnosed cytomegalovirus status with high specificity and sensitivity in both the original and validation cohorts. A reported reduction in N-insertions relative to the roughly 610-donor mean was seen in an Asian-associated ancestry cluster in a later analysis.

Trimming shortened V by 4 bases and J by 7 bases, and 17 bases separated the two germline ends. Looked up from germline, CDR1 is SGHRS and CDR2 is YFSETQ. This CDR3 contains 14 residues. This sequence originates from a woman aged 45 to 65 in good health and CMV-seropositive. Sample: PBMCs. The chain combines TRBV5-1 with TRBJ1-1; TRBD1 is a possible D gene (5 bases). The CDR3 protein is CASSTTRGGSEAFF. In nucleotides, the CDR3 is TGCGCCAGCAGCACGACCCGGGGGGGTAGTGAAGCTTTCTTT.